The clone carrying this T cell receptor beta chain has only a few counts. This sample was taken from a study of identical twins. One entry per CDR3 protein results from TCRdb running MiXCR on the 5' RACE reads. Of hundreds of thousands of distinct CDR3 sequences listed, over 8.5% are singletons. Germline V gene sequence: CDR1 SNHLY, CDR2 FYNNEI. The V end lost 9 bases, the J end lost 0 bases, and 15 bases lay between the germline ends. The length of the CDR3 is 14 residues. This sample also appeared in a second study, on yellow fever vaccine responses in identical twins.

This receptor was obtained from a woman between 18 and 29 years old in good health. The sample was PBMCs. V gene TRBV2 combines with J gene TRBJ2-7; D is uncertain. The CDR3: CARNDRRNSYEQYF. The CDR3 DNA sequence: TGTGCCAGGAACGATCGACGGAACTCCTACGAGCAGTACTTC.